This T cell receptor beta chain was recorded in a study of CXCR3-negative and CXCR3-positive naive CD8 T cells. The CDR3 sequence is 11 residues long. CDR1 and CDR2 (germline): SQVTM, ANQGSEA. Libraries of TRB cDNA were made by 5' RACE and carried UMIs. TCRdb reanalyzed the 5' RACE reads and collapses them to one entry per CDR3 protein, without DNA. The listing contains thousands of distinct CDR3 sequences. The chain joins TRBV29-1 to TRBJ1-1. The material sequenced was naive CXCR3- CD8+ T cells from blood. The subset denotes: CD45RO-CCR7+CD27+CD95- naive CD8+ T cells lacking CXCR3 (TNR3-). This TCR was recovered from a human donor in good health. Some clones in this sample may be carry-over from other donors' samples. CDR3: CSVGVGFGAFF.